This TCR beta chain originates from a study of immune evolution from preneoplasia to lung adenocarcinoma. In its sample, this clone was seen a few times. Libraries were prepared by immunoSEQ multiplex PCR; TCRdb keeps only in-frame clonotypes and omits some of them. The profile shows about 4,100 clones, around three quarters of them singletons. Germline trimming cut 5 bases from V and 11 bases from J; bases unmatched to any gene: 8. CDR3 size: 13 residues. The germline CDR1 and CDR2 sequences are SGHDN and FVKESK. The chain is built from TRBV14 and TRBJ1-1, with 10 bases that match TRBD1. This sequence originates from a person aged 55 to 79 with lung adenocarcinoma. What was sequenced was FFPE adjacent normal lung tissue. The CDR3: CASSNRDRGWAFF. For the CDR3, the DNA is TGTGCCAGCAGCAACCGGGACAGGGGTTGGGCTTTCTTT.